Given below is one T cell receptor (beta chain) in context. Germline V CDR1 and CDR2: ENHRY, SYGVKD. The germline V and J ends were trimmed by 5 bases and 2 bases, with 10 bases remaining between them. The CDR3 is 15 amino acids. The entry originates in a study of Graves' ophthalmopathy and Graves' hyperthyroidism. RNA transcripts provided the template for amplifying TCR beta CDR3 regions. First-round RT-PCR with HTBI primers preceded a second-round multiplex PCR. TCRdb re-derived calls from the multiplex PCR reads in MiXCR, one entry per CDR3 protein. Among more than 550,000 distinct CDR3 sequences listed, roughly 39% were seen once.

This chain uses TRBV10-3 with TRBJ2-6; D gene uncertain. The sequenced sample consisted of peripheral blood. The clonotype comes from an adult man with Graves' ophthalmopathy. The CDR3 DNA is TGTGCCATCAGTTCAACAGCCGCTGGGGCCAACGTCCTGACTTTC. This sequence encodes CAISSTAAGANVLTF.